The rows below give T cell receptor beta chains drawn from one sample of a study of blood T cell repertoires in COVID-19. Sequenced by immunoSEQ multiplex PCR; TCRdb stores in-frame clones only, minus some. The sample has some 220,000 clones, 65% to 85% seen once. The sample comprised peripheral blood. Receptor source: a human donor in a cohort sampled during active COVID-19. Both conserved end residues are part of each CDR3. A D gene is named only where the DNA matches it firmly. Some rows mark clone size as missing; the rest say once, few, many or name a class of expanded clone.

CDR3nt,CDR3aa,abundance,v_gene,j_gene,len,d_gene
TGTGCCAGCAGCTCGGGACAGGGGCTTGCAACTAATGAAAAACTGTTTTTT,CASSSGQGLATNEKLFF,once,TRBV5-4,TRBJ1-4,17,TRBD1
TGTGCCAGCAGCCAATCTAGCGGGAGGGCCAATGAGCAGTTCTTC,CASSQSSGRANEQFF,.,TRBV3-1/TRBV3-2,TRBJ2-1,15,TRBD2
TGTGCCAGTAGTAGACCACAGGGGGTACATGAAAAACTGTTTTTT,CASSRPQGVHEKLFF,.,TRBV19,TRBJ1-4,15,TRBD1
TGTGCCAGCAGTTTGCTAGGGACAGGGACAACACCGGGGCAGTACTTC,CASSLLGTGTTPGQYF,.,TRBV28,TRBJ2-7,16,TRBD1
TGTGCCAGCAGCTGGACGGGACACGAAACCCAAGAGACCCAGTACTTC,CASSWTGHETQETQYF,.,TRBV7-9,TRBJ2-5,16,.
TGTGCCAGCAGCTCAGAAGGAGGGTTCAATCAGCCCCAGCATTTT,CASSSEGGFNQPQHF,.,TRBV7-2,TRBJ1-5,15,.
TGTGCCAGCAGTTTACCCACATCAACAGATACGCAGTATTTT,CASSLPTSTDTQYF,.,TRBV28,TRBJ2-3,14,.
TGTGCCACCAGTGATTACAGGGGGGCCCAAGAGACCCAGTACTTC,CATSDYRGAQETQYF,.,TRBV24-1,TRBJ2-5,15,TRBD1
TGTGCCAGCAGTTGGGACAGTATTACAGGGCGCGAGACCCAGTACTTC,CASSWDSITGRETQYF,.,TRBV28,TRBJ2-5,16,TRBD1
TGTGCCATCTCAGACAACATGAACACTGAAGCTTTCTTT,CAISDNMNTEAFF,few,TRBV10-3,TRBJ1-1,13,.
TGTGCCAGCAGCCAGAGACCGGGACAGGGGTATCTCACCGGGGAGCTGTTTTTT,CASSQRPGQGYLTGELFF,.,TRBV14,TRBJ2-2,18,TRBD1
TGTGCCAGCAGCGTGAGACAGGGGGCGCCCCCAGATACGCAGTATTTT,CASSVRQGAPPDTQYF,.,TRBV11-3,TRBJ2-3,16,TRBD1
TGCGCCAGCAGCCAAGGCCGACAGGGGCAGAAGAATTCACCCCTCCACTTT,CASSQGRQGQKNSPLHF,.,TRBV4-1,TRBJ1-6,17,TRBD1
TGCGCCAGCAGCTTACCAGGGAACGAGCAGTACTTC,CASSLPGNEQYF,.,TRBV5-1,TRBJ2-7,12,.
TGTGCCAGCAGCCCGGGACACACGAACACTGAAGCTTTCTTT,CASSPGHTNTEAFF,.,TRBV28,TRBJ1-1,14,.
TGCGCCAGCAGATCGGGGGGGTACAATGAGCAGTTCTTC,CASRSGGYNEQFF,.,TRBV10-2,TRBJ2-1,13,TRBD2
TGTGCCAGCAGCGTAGGGGGTAGCGGGAGTGTATACGAGCAGTACTTC,CASSVGGSGSVYEQYF,.,TRBV9,TRBJ2-7,16,TRBD2
TGTGCCAGCAGCTTAGCCAGCGGGGTTTACAATGAGCAGTTCTTC,CASSLASGVYNEQFF,.,TRBV7-3,TRBJ2-1,15,TRBD2
TGTGCCAGCAGGGACAGAAGGTCCTATAATTCACCCCTCCACTTT,CASRDRRSYNSPLHF,.,TRBV27,TRBJ1-6,15,.
TGTGCCAGCAGTTTAGATGCGGGAGGGACCTACAATGAGCAGTTCTTC,CASSLDAGGTYNEQFF,.,TRBV28,TRBJ2-1,16,TRBD2
TGTGCCAGCGGCATGACAGGGAAAACTTACGAGCAGTACTTC,CASGMTGKTYEQYF,.,TRBV27,TRBJ2-7,14,TRBD1
TGTGCCAGCAGCTTACAGGGGGCGGGTAATGAAAAACTGTTTTTT,CASSLQGAGNEKLFF,.,TRBV5-4,TRBJ1-4,15,TRBD1
TGTGCCAGCAGCCTCGGGACAGGAATATACGAGACCCAGTACTTC,CASSLGTGIYETQYF,.,TRBV3-1/TRBV3-2,TRBJ2-5,15,TRBD1
TGTGCCTGGAGGGCCATTTGGGATACGCAGTATTTT,CAWRAIWDTQYF,.,TRBV30,TRBJ2-3,12,.